This T cell receptor beta chain was recorded in a study of OX40 agonist ivuxolimab in advanced cancers. Turning to this clone: The antigen is unknown.

People who had autoimmune disease history or systemic immunosuppression were excluded. Germline V gene data show CDR1 as SEHNR and CDR2 as FQNEAQ (reference sequence). V was pared by 5 bases and J by 2 bases, with 15 bases between. This CDR3 is 15 amino acids long. Generated by immunoSEQ multiplex PCR, the TCRdb table keeps only in-frame clones and is missing some. The repertoire includes fewer than 80,000 clones, roughly nine tenths of them detected once, and about 12% sits in the top ten. Study outcomes and limitations: The average count of expanded clones was higher among CD8+ T cells than among CD4+. At 0.1 to 3.0 mg/kg and by week 6, clonal expansion occurred in CD4+ and CD8+ blood T cells. Individuals who were partial responders at 0.1-3.0 mg/kg had clonal expansion that ranked among the lowest.

The sample in question was CD4+ or CD8+ T cells sorted from blood, obtained in a trial of the OX40 agonist ivuxolimab. This clonotype originated in an adult with an advanced solid tumor such as melanoma, head and neck, liver or kidney cancer. This chain links TRBV7-9 with TRBJ1-2; D is perhaps TRBD1 (5 bases). CDR3 in amino acids: CASSHGGERNYGYTF. The CDR3, as DNA: TGTGCCAGCAGCCACGGGGGGGAGAGAAACTATGGCTACACCTTC.